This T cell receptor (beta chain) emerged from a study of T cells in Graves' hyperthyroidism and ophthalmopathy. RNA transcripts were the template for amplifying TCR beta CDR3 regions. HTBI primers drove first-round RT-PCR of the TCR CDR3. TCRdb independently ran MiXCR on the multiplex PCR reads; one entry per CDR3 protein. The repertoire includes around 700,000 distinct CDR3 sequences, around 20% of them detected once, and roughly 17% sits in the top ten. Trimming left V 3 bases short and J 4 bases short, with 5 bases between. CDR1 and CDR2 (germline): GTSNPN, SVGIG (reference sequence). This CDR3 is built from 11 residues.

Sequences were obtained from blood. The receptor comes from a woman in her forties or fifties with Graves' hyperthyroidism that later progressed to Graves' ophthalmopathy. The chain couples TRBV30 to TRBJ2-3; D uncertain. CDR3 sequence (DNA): TGTGCCTGGAGACTCCCAGATACGCAGTATTTT. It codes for CAWRLPDTQYF. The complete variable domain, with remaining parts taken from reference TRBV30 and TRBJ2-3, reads SQTIHQWPATLVQPVGSPLSLECTVEGTSNPNLYWYRQAAGRGLQLLFYSVGIGQISSEVPQNLSASRPQDRQFILSSKKLLLSDSGFYLCAWRLPDTQYFGPGTRLTVL.